These T cell receptor beta chains were read from a single sample in a study of cytomegalovirus exposure and HLA in healthy donors. The repertoire was sequenced with immunoSEQ multiplex PCR; TCRdb's copy has only in-frame clones and lacks some. The sample holds approximately 130,000 clones; about 87% are singletons and the top ten take approximately 2.1%. Input material: PBMCs. The receptors derive from a woman aged 18-29 years in good health and CMV-seronegative. Both conserved end residues are part of each CDR3. D genes are given only for firm matches. Where a row states a size, it is once, few, many or the class of an expanded clone; other rows omit it.

v_call	d_call	clone_size	j_call	cdr3_nt	cdr3_aa
TRBV27	TRBD1	-	TRBJ2-3	TGTGCCAGCAGTCTCCGACAGGGCCTCACAGATACGCAGTATTTT	CASSLRQGLTDTQYF
TRBV7-8	TRBD1	-	TRBJ2-7	TGTGCCAGCAGCACAGGGACAGGGGTCTACGAGCAGTACTTC	CASSTGTGVYEQYF
TRBV28	-	-	TRBJ2-5	TGTGCCAGCAGGGCAGTAAGACAAGAGACCCAGTACTTC	CASRAVRQETQYF
TRBV28	TRBD2	-	TRBJ2-3	TGTGCCAGCAGTTCAGGTGGGACTAGCGGGGGGGCTAATATCGATACGCAGTATTTT	CASSSGGTSGGANIDTQYF
TRBV27	TRBD2	-	TRBJ2-1	TGTGCCAGCAGTCGGGTTCTAGCGGGAGGCAATGAGCAGTTCTTC	CASSRVLAGGNEQFF
TRBV5-1	-	-	TRBJ2-7	TGCGCCAGCAGCTTGACAGGGCCACCCTACGAGCAGTACTTC	CASSLTGPPYEQYF
TRBV5-1	-	-	TRBJ1-1	TGCGCCAGCAGCCCTGGCGGGCCGGGGAACACTGAAGCTTTCTTT	CASSPGGPGNTEAFF
TRBV27	TRBD1	once	TRBJ1-5	TGTGCCAGCAGACCCACAGGGGTAAGCGGCAATCAGCCCCAGCATTTT	CASRPTGVSGNQPQHF
TRBV14	TRBD1	-	TRBJ1-2	TGTGCCAGCAGCCCGGGACAGAAATATGGCTACACCTTC	CASSPGQKYGYTF
TRBV28	TRBD1	-	TRBJ2-7	TGTGCCAGCAGGCCCGACAGGGACAGCTCCTACGAGCAGTACTTC	CASRPDRDSSYEQYF
TRBV19	-	-	TRBJ1-1	TGTGCCAGTAGTATTGGCAGACAAAGACTGAACACTGAAGCTTTCTTT	CASSIGRQRLNTEAFF
TRBV30	-	-	TRBJ2-3	TGTGCCTGGAGTGTAACGAATAGAGGGGGCGCGGGGGATACGCAGTATTTT	CAWSVTNRGGAGDTQYF
TRBV9	TRBD2	-	TRBJ2-1	TGTGCCAGCAGCGCCCCCGGGACTAGAAGAACCCCCGGCTCCTACAATGAGCAGTTCTTC	CASSAPGTRRTPGSYNEQFF
TRBV29-1	-	-	TRBJ2-1	TGCAGCGTTGAAGACAGCAATGAGCAGTTCTTC	CSVEDSNEQFF
TRBV5-1	TRBD2	-	TRBJ2-1	TGCGCCAGCAGCAGTAGCGGGAGCTCCTACAATGAGCAGTTCTTC	CASSSSGSSYNEQFF
TRBV19	-	-	TRBJ2-2	TGTGCCAGTACAAGCCCAGGGTCCGGGGAGCTGTTTTTT	CASTSPGSGELFF
TRBV9	-	-	TRBJ2-1	TGTGCCAGCACCAAGTCGAAGGGGCGGGGCACGCCAGCAAATGAGCAGTTCTTC	CASTKSKGRGTPANEQFF
TRBV19	TRBD1	-	TRBJ2-2	TGTGCCAGTAGTGGATGGACAGGGGGCTCCATCGGCAGCACCGGGGAGCTGTTTTTT	CASSGWTGGSIGSTGELFF
TRBV28	TRBD1	-	TRBJ1-2	TGTGCCAGCGCCTCTGGCCAGGGGGTTATCTATGGCTACACCTTC	CASASGQGVIYGYTF
TRBV27	-	-	TRBJ1-4	TGTGCCAGCAGCCGGGGTGAAAAACTGTTTTTT	CASSRGEKLFF
TRBV6-6	TRBD1	once	TRBJ1-1	TGTGCCAGCAGTCCCCCTGGAGACAGGGCCGGCACTGAAGCTTTCTTT	CASSPPGDRAGTEAFF
TRBV29-1	-	-	TRBJ1-4	TGCAGCGTTGACGTCGGGATAGATAATGAAAAACTGTTTTTT	CSVDVGIDNEKLFF
TRBV7-7	TRBD2	-	TRBJ2-5	TGTGTCACAAGCGGGGACCAAGAGACCCAGTACTTC	CVTSGDQETQYF
TRBV7-2	-	-	TRBJ2-3	TGTGCCAGCAGCTTAGGGGGGGGGCCCACAGATACGCAGTATTTT	CASSLGGGPTDTQYF
TRBV10-3	TRBD1	-	TRBJ2-3	TGTGCCATCAGGGGGGAGACAGGGCGGGATACGCAGTATTTT	CAIRGETGRDTQYF
TRBV6-5	TRBD2	once	TRBJ2-5	TGTGCCAGCAGTAGCACTAGCGGGGGGAAAGAGACCCAGTACTTC	CASSSTSGGKETQYF
TRBV27	TRBD1	-	TRBJ1-2	TGTGCCGCACAGGGGCCCCCCGACTATGGCTACACCTTC	CAAQGPPDYGYTF
TRBV5-1	TRBD1	-	TRBJ2-7	TGCGCCAGCAGCCAACTTACCGGGACAGACCCCTACGAGCAGTACTTC	CASSQLTGTDPYEQYF
TRBV21-1	-	once	TRBJ1-2	TGTGCCAGCAGCAAAGTTCGGGGAAAATCTAACTATGGCTACACCTTC	CASSKVRGKSNYGYTF
TRBV9	-	-	TRBJ2-1	TGTGCCAGCAGCGACTCGAGAGGCAATGAGCAGTTCTTC	CASSDSRGNEQFF
TRBV11-2	-	-	TRBJ2-5	TGTGCCAGCAGCTCAGGGGTTCGGGAGACCCAGTACTTC	CASSSGVRETQYF
TRBV7-2	TRBD1	-	TRBJ2-7	TGTGCCAGCAGCTCATTACCCGGGACAGTCACCGTCTACGAGCAGTACTTC	CASSSLPGTVTVYEQYF
TRBV6-4	TRBD2	many	TRBJ2-3	TGTGCCAGCAGTGACTCGGTAGCGGGAGGACCAGATACGCAGTATTTT	CASSDSVAGGPDTQYF
TRBV6-5	TRBD1	-	TRBJ2-7	TGTGCCAGCAGTTTCGCCCGGGGACAGGGGGCGTACGAGCAGTACTTC	CASSFARGQGAYEQYF
TRBV4-2	-	-	TRBJ2-3	TGTGCCAGCAGCGCAGAACAGGGTCCAGATACGCAGTATTTT	CASSAEQGPDTQYF
TRBV19	TRBD1	-	TRBJ1-2	TGTGCCAGTAGTATAGATGGGGACAGGTACTATGGCTACACCTTC	CASSIDGDRYYGYTF
TRBV27	TRBD2	-	TRBJ2-1	TGTGCCAGCAGTTTTCTAGCGGGAGTCGATGAGCAGTTCTTC	CASSFLAGVDEQFF